Shown below are 17 T cell receptor beta chains from a single sample sequenced in a study of blood T cell repertoires in COVID-19 (dated by TCRdb to 2018 to 2021). The library was made by the immunoSEQ multiplex PCR assay. Not all clones reach the TCRdb copy of this immuneACCESS table, which keeps in-frame sequences only. Checked studies attribute under half of the gap to unresolved V genes and leave the rest unexplained. The sample data list fewer than 130,000 clones, and around 83% of these were observed just once. The ten largest clones represent 2.1% of the sample. Input material: peripheral blood. These receptors were obtained from a human donor in a cohort sampled during active COVID-19.

V and J are TRBV15 and TRBJ2-5, with TRBD2 matching 9 bases. Germline V gives CDR1 LNHNV, CDR2 YYDKDF (reference sequence). This CDR3 has 19 residues. With V trimmed by 0 bases and J by 5 bases, 16 bases remained unmatched. CDR3 nucleotides: TGTGCCACCAGCAGAGAAAACAGTCCTAGCGGGACCCGTATGGAGACCCAGTACTTC. It encodes CATSRENSPSGTRMETQYF.

This clone has only a few counts. The chain links TRBV11-1 to TRBJ2-7; D is unresolved. The germline V and J ends were trimmed by 5 bases and 5 bases, with 13 bases remaining between them. The V gene's germline CDR1 is SGHAT and CDR2 FQDESV (reference sequence). The CDR3 spans 13 residues. The CDR3 sequence: CASSLDLIHEQYF. The CDR3 DNA reads TGTGCCAGCAGCCTAGACCTAATTCACGAGCAGTACTTC.

The rearrangement links TRBV27 to TRBJ1-5, with 10 bases lining up with TRBD1. Germline V CDR1 and CDR2: MNHEY, SMNVEV (reference sequence). After removal of 6 bases from V and 4 bases from J, the junction contained 3 bases not matched to a gene. The CDR3 sequence is 14 residues long. The CDR3 reads CASRGTGVNQPQHF. Written as DNA, the CDR3 is TGTGCCAGCAGAGGGACAGGGGTTAATCAGCCCCAGCATTTT.

The rearrangement uses TRBV5-8 and TRBJ1-1; D unclear. The ends were cut back, 2 bases at V and 5 bases at J, with 10 bases in the middle. Germline CDR1 is SGHTS and CDR2 is YDEGEE. The CDR3 consists of 13 residues. The CDR3 reads CASSFQVTTEAFF. The CDR3 DNA sequence: TGTGCCAGCAGCTTCCAGGTGACGACTGAAGCTTTCTTT. Full variable domain (outside the CDR3, taken from reference TRBV5-8 and TRBJ1-1): EAGVTQSPTHLIKTRGQQATLRCSPISGHTSVYWYQQALGLGLQFLLWYDEGEERNRGNFPPRFSGRQFPNYSSELNVNALELEDSALYLCASSFQVTTEAFFGQGTRLTVV.

This rearrangement joins TRBV6-4 to TRBJ1-1, with D possibly matching TRBD1 (5 bases). The CDR3 is 13 residues long. Germline assignment: CDR1 MRHNA and CDR2 SNTAGT. The V end lost 5 bases, the J end lost 3 bases, and 10 bases lay between the germline ends. The DNA of the CDR3 is TGTGCCAGCAGTTCCACCAGGGACACTGAAGCTTTCTTT. It translates to CASSSTRDTEAFF.

This chain connects TRBV6-5 to TRBJ2-7; D might be TRBD1 (5 bases). CDR3 length: 14 residues. Germline V CDR1 and CDR2: MNHEY, SVGAGI. V was shortened by 6 bases and J by 2 bases, with 14 bases between the two germline ends. This CDR3 reads CASRAETDPYEQYF. For the CDR3, the DNA is TGTGCCAGCAGAGCCGAGACAGACCCCTACGAGCAGTACTTC.

This chain joins TRBV9 and TRBJ2-2; D gene uncertain. In germline, CDR1 is SGDLS, CDR2 YYNGEE. V dropped 0 bases and J dropped 5 bases, with 11 bases sitting between them. The CDR3 consists of 15 residues. The CDR3 sequence: CASSVGGRQTGELFF. In nucleotides, the CDR3 is TGTGCCAGCAGCGTAGGCGGTCGTCAGACCGGGGAGCTGTTTTTT.

The V gene is TRBV6-5, the J gene TRBJ1-2; 8 nucleotides agree with TRBD1. V shed 10 bases, J shed 0 bases, and the junction held 10 bases outside the gene matches. Germline V gives CDR1 MNHEY, CDR2 SVGAGI. The CDR3 is made up of 15 amino acids. The CDR3 DNA is TGTGCCACCCATGGACAGGGTAGTACTAACTATGGCTACACCTTC. Translated: CATHGQGSTNYGYTF.

The chain joins TRBV5-4 to TRBJ2-5; TRBD2 matches 8 bases. V lost 4 bases, J lost 5 bases, and 4 bases stayed unmatched. This CDR3 comprises 13 residues. Germline lookup yields CDR1 SGHNT and CDR2 YYREEE (reference sequence). The CDR3 spells CASSRPGGETQYF. The CDR3 DNA follows: TGTGCCAGCAGCCGACCGGGGGGGGAGACCCAGTACTTC.

The chain uses TRBV19 and TRBJ1-5; maybe TRBD1 (5 bases). Trimming stripped 5 bases from V and 7 bases from J, with 15 bases between. The CDR3 loop spans 14 amino acids. Germline V gene sequence: CDR1 LNHDA, CDR2 SQIVND (reference sequence). CDR3 bases: TGTGCCAGTAGTTCTTCAGGGATGAGGCAGCCCCAGCATTTT. Translation gives CASSSSGMRQPQHF.

The chain is built from TRBV5-1 and TRBJ2-5; possibly TRBD1 for D (5 bases). CDR1 is SGHRS, CDR2 YFSETQ, per germline. V shed 4 bases and J shed 2 bases, with 12 bases lying between them. There are 14 residues in the CDR3. The CDR3 loop reads CASSNGDSQETQYF. The CDR3 coding sequence is TGCGCCAGCAGCAATGGAGACAGTCAAGAGACCCAGTACTTC.

The chain joins TRBV5-5 to TRBJ1-1; TRBD1 is a possible D gene (5 bases). The CDR3 length is 13 residues. Germline V CDR1 and CDR2: SGHKS, YYEKEE (reference sequence). V dropped 3 bases and J dropped 0 bases, with 6 bases sitting between them. The CDR3 sequence: CASSSTVNTEAFF. The CDR3 DNA reads TGTGCCAGCAGCTCGACAGTGAACACTGAAGCTTTCTTT.

This clone showed up just a few times. V and J are TRBV7-2 and TRBJ2-3, with TRBD2 matching over 13 bases. Germline CDR1 and CDR2: SGHTA and FQGNSA. This CDR3 spans 18 amino acids. V was clipped by 1 base and J by 9 bases; unmatched bases: 13. The CDR3 is CASSLGDPGLAGKRTQYF. DNA of the CDR3: TGTGCCAGCAGCTTAGGGGATCCGGGACTAGCGGGGAAGAGGACGCAGTATTTT.

V is TRBV5-6 and J is TRBJ2-3; possible D gene TRBD2, 6 bases. CDR1 and CDR2 (germline): SGHDT, YYEEEE. The CDR3 has 16 amino acids. The V end lost 3 bases, the J end lost 1 base, and 15 bases lay between the germline ends. The CDR3 loop reads CASSSRTGARTDTQYF. CDR3 DNA: TGTGCCAGCAGCTCCAGGACGGGAGCACGCACAGATACGCAGTATTTT. The complete variable domain, with remaining parts taken from reference TRBV5-6 and TRBJ2-3, reads DAGVTQSPTHLIKTRGQQVTLRCSPKSGHDTVSWYQQALGQGPQFIFQYYEEEERQRGNFPDRFSGHQFPNYSSELNVNALLLGDSALYLCASSSRTGARTDTQYFGPGTRLTVL.

The CDR3 DNA is TGTGCCAGCAGCCGCCGTGGGACAGCCCTAGGCTACACCTTC. This codes for CASSRRGTALGYTF. The rearrangement links TRBV6-2 or TRBV6-3 to TRBJ1-2, with 7 bases that match TRBD1. Unmatched junction bases numbered 12, after V lost 6 bases and J lost 8 bases. The CDR3 is 14 amino acids. Germline CDR1 MNHEY, CDR2 SVGEGT.

In this sample, this clone turned up a few times. The CDR3 DNA reads as TGTGCCAGCAGTTCACAGGGGAATAATTCACCCCTCCACTTT. Its translation: CASSSQGNNSPLHF. The chain links TRBV27 to TRBJ1-6; 7 nucleotides agree with TRBD1. Germline assignment: CDR1 MNHEY and CDR2 SMNVEV (reference sequence). The CDR3 length is 14 residues. V was pared by 4 bases and J by 5 bases, with 2 bases of the junction left unmatched.

With regard to this clone: Other DNA sequences from this sample encode an identical CDR3 as well. V gene TRBV28 combines with J gene TRBJ2-1, with D perhaps matching TRBD1 (5 bases). Trimming shortened V by 2 bases and J by 7 bases, and 6 bases separated the two germline ends. The CDR3 runs to 12 residues. Per the germline V gene, CDR1 is MDHEN and CDR2 is SYDVKM. The CDR3 DNA follows: TGTGCCAGCAGTTTAAGGGGAAATGAGCAGTTCTTC. The encoded protein is CASSLRGNEQFF.